The clone carrying this TCR beta chain was counted only a few times. Its target is unknown. TCRdb itself ran the 5' RACE reads through MiXCR, one entry per CDR3 protein. Altogether 250,000 to 400,000 distinct CDR3 sequences are present, around 15% being singletons, with the ten largest covering under 25%. The source of the sample is a study of T-cell memory formation after mild COVID-19. The overall study: TCR clusters showed largely donor specificity.

Study outcomes and limitations: Clones that contracted clustered mainly in CM and EM if CD4+ and in EMRA if CD8+.

The sample consisted of PBMCs or a T cell subset sorted from them (not recorded which). This clonotype was obtained from a man aged 18 to 35 who had mild COVID-19 (a few samples of this study predate the infection). Cell type and time point are not known.

CDR3 nucleotide sequence: TGTGCCATCAGTGGCGGGGACAGGGATCAAGAGACCCAGTACTTC. Protein product: CAISGGDRDQETQYF. J is TRBJ2-5 and V is TRBV10-3; 9 bases agree with TRBD1. CDR3 length equals 15 residues. From germline, CDR1 is ENHRY and CDR2 SYGVKD. The J segment lost 2 bases and the V segment lost 4 bases, leaving 5 bases of the junction unmatched.